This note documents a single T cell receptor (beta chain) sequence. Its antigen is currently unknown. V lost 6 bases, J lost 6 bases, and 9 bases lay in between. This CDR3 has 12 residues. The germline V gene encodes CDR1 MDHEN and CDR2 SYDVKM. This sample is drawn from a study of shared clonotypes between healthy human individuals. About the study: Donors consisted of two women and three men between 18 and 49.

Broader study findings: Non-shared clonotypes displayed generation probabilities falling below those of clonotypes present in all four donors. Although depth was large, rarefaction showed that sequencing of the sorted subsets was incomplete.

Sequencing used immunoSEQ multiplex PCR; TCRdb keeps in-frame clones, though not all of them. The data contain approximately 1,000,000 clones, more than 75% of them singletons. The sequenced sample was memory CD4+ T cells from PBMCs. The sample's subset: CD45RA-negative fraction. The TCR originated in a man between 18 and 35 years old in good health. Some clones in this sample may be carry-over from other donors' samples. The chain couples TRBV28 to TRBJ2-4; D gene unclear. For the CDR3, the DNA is TGTGCCAGCAGGACCGGGTTAAACATTCAGTACTTC. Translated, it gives CASRTGLNIQYF.